Below, one T cell receptor beta chain is given with its context. What it binds is not known. V was clipped by 3 bases and J by 8 bases, with 16 bases between them. Germline CDR1 reads GTSNPN; CDR2 reads SVGIG (reference sequence). The CDR3 totals 13 residues. These data originate in a study of cytomegalovirus exposure and HLA in healthy donors. Study-level results: Productive status was seen about 87% or about 30% of the time for most TCR beta V segments in an earlier analysis. A later analysis reportedly identified an Asian-associated ancestry cluster as carrying fewer N-insertions than the approximately 730-donor mean. A few of the chains that were CMV-associated were confirmed in vitro to be specific for CMV antigens.

The PCR was carried out with 60 Vbeta primers and 13 Jbeta primers. Method: immunoSEQ multiplex PCR; TCRdb's copy keeps in-frame clones and lacks some. The data contain 190,000 or so clones, 82% of them seen just once; the ten biggest clones take up 0.098%. The gene calls are TRBV30 and TRBJ2-5, with unresolved D. The origin of this receptor is a boy between 2 and 15 years old in good health and CMV-seronegative. Sequences were obtained from PBMCs. CDR3 nucleotide sequence: TGTGCCTGGAGCCCCCTCCCACGAGGTACCCAGTACTTC. Translating it yields CAWSPLPRGTQYF.